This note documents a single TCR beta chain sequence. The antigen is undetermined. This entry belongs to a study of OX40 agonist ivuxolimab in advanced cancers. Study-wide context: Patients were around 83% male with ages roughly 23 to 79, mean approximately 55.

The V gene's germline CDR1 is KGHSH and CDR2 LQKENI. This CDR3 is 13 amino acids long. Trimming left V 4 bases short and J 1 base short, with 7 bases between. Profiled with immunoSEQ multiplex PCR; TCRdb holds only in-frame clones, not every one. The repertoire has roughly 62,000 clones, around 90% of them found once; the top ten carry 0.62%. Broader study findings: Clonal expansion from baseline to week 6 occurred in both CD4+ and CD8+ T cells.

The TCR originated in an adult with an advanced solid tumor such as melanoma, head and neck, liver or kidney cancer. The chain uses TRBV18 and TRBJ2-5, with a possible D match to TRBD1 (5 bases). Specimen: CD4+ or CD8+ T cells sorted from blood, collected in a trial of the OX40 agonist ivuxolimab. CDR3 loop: CASSRGLQETQYF. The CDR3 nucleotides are TGTGCCAGCTCACGGGGCCTCCAAGAGACCCAGTACTTC. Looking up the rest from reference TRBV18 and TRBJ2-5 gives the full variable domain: NAGVMQNPRHLVRRRGQEARLRCSPMKGHSHVYWYRQLPEEGLKFMVYLQKENIIDESGMPKERFSAEFPKEGPSILRIQQVVRGDSAAYFCASSRGLQETQYFGPGTRLLVL.